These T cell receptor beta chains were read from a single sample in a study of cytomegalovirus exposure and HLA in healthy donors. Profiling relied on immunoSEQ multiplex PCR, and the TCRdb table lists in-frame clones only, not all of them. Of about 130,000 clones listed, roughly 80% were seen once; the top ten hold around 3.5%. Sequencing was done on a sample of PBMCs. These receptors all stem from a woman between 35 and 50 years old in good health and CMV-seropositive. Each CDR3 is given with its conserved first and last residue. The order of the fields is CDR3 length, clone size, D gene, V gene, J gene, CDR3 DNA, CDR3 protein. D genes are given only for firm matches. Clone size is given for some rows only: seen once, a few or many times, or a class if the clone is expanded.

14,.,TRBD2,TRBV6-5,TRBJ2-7,TGTGCCAGCAGGCCGACTAGCGGGAAGGGCGAGCAGTACTTC,CASRPTSGKGEQYF
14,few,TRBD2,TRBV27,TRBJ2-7,TGTGCCAGCAGTTCTGCGGGAGGGCCCTACGAGCAGTACTTC,CASSSAGGPYEQYF
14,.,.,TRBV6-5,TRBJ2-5,TGTGCCAGCAGTTCCCCGGTCGGTTCGGAGACCCAGTACTTC,CASSSPVGSETQYF
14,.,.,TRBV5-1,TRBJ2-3,TGCGCCAGCAGCTTGGGGAGGAGCACAGATACGCAGTATTTT,CASSLGRSTDTQYF
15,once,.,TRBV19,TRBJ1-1,TGTGCCAGTACGAGGGCGGCAACCATGAACACTGAAGCTTTCTTT,CASTRAATMNTEAFF
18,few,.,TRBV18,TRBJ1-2,TGTGCCAGCTCACCGTCGTTCCTTGTCGACTACTCTAACTATGGCTACACCTTC,CASSPSFLVDYSNYGYTF
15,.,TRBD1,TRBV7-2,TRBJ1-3,TGTGCCAGCAGCTACGGACAGGGGTGGGTGGACACCATATATTTT,CASSYGQGWVDTIYF
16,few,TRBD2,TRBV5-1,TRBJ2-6,TGCGCCAGCAGCTTGGCCGCGGGGGCTGGGGCCAACGTCCTGACTTTC,CASSLAAGAGANVLTF
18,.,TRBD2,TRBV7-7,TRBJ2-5,TGTGCTAGCAGCTTATTAGGGGCTAGCGGGGGGATCCAAGAGACCCAGTACTTC,CASSLLGASGGIQETQYF
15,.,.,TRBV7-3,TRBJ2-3,TGTGCCAGCAGCTTAGACGGACGGGAGACAGATACGCAGTATTTT,CASSLDGRETDTQYF
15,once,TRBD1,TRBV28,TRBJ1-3,TGTGCCAGCAGTATCCCCACAGGGGTTGGAAACACCATATATTTT,CASSIPTGVGNTIYF
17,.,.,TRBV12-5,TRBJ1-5,TGTGCTAGTGGTTTGGTAAGACCCCCCAGGGGCGTGGGGCCCCAGCATTTT,CASGLVRPPRGVGPQHF
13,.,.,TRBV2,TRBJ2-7,TGTGCCAGCAGTGACAGGGGGACTTTTGAGCAGTACTTC,CASSDRGTFEQYF
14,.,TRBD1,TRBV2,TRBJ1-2,TGTGCCAGCAGTGTAATAACAGGGGAATATGGCTACACCTTC,CASSVITGEYGYTF
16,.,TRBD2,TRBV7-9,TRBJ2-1,TGTGCCAGCAGCGATACTAGCGGGAGCTCCTACAATGAGCAGTTCTTC,CASSDTSGSSYNEQFF
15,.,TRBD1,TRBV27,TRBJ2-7,TGTGCCAGCAGTTTACTGGGACAGGGGTCCTACGAGCAGTACTTC,CASSLLGQGSYEQYF
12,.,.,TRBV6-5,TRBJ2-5,TGTGCCAGCAGCTTGACTAGTGAGACCCAGTACTTC,CASSLTSETQYF
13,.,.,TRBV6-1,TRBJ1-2,TGTGCCAGCAGTGGCGGGACTCGCGGCGGCTACACCTTC,CASSGGTRGGYTF
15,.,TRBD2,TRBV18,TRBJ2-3,TGTGCCAGCTCACCACGTACTAGCGACACAGATACGCAGTATTTT,CASSPRTSDTDTQYF
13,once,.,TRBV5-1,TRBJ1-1,TGCGCCAGCAGTCGCTCGCAGGCCACTGAAGCTTTCTTT,CASSRSQATEAFF
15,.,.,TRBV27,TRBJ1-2,TGTGCCAGCAGTTCGAAACCGGGACTTAACTATGGCTACACCTTC,CASSSKPGLNYGYTF
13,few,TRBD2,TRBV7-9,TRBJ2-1,TGTTCCAGCAGCCATGGGGGCGGGACTAGCAAGTTCTTC,CSSSHGGGTSKFF
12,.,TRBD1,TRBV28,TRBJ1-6,TGTGCCAGTCGGACAGGGGGATCACCCCTCCACTTT,CASRTGGSPLHF
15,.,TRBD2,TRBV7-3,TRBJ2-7,TGTGCCAGCAGCTTAAGGCTAGCGGTAACCTACGAGCAGTACTTC,CASSLRLAVTYEQYF
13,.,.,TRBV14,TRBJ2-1,TGTGCCAGCAGCCTAAGTAAAGGGGCTGAGCAGTTCTTC,CASSLSKGAEQFF
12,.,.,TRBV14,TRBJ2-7,TGTGCCAGCAGCCAATTCCAGTACGAGCAGTACTTC,CASSQFQYEQYF
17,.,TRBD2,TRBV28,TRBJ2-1,TGTGCCAGCAGTTACGGCTTAGCGGGAGAGTCCTACAATGAGCAGTTCTTC,CASSYGLAGESYNEQFF
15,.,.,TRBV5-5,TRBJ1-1,TGTGCCAGCAGCTTGGCCGGACAGATGAACACTGAAGCTTTCTTT,CASSLAGQMNTEAFF
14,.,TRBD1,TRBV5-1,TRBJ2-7,TGCGCCAGCAGCTTGGCGACAGGGGGTCGGGAGCAGTACTTC,CASSLATGGREQYF
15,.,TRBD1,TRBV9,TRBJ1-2,TGTGCCAGCAGCGTAGCAGGGGGAGGAACTTATGGCTACACCTTC,CASSVAGGGTYGYTF
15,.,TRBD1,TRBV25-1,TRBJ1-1,TGTGCCAGCAGTTTTACAGGGGAAGTCGGCACTGAAGCTTTCTTT,CASSFTGEVGTEAFF
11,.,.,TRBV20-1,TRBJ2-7,TGCAGTGCCCGACTAGGGGTGAGGCAGTACTTC,CSARLGVRQYF
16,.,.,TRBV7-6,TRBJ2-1,TGTGCCAGCAGCTTATTAACGGGAGTGCTTGGGAATGAGCAGTTCTTC,CASSLLTGVLGNEQFF
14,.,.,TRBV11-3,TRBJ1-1,TGTGCCAGCAGCTTAGGAGGAATGAACACTGAAGCTTTCTTT,CASSLGGMNTEAFF
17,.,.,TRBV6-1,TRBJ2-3,TGTGCCAGCAGTGGGGCCTGGGGCAGCGACTCTACAGATACGCAGTATTTT,CASSGAWGSDSTDTQYF
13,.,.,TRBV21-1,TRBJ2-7,TGTGCCAGCATCAAAACAGGTTCCTACGAGCAGTACTTC,CASIKTGSYEQYF
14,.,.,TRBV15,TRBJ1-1,TGTGCCACCAGCAGAGATCCCGGGAGAGCTGAAGCTTTCTTT,CATSRDPGRAEAFF
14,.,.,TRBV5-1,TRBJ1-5,TGCGCCAGCCAAGGGGCGACTAGCAATCAGCCCCAGCATTTT,CASQGATSNQPQHF
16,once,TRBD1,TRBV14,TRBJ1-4,TGTGCCAGCAGCCCACGCGACAGGGGAGTCGGTGAAAAACTGTTTTTT,CASSPRDRGVGEKLFF
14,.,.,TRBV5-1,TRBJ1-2,TGCGCCAGCAGCTTGGGCAGGGGTATTAGTGGCTACACCTTC,CASSLGRGISGYTF
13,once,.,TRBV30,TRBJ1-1,TGTGCCTGGATACGGGTTCAGGCAGGGCGAGCTTTCTTT,CAWIRVQAGRAFF
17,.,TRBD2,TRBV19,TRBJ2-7,TGTGCCAGTAGTATAGTTGGATCGGTAGCGGGAGATTACGAGCAGTACTTC,CASSIVGSVAGDYEQYF
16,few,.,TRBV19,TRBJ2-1,TGTGCCAGTAGTATAGATCTCGAGGCCGGGGGAAATGAGCAGTTCTTC,CASSIDLEAGGNEQFF